A single sample is the source of the 19 T cell receptor beta chains below, sequenced in a study of blood T cell repertoires in COVID-19. This table comes from immunoSEQ multiplex PCR, and its TCRdb copy is limited to in-frame clones, with some not included. The sample holds around 9,800 clones; 65% to 90% are singletons and the top ten take 7% to 9%. Sequencing was done on a sample of peripheral blood. All receptors come from a man aged 70-80 years with active COVID-19.

The chain employs TRBV19 and TRBJ1-2; 7 positions agree with TRBD1. CDR1 and CDR2 from the germline V gene are LNHDA and SQIVND (reference sequence). With V trimmed by 5 bases and J by 3 bases, 21 bases remained unmatched. The CDR3 is 19 amino acids. In nucleotides, the CDR3 is TGTGCCAGTAGTCTCATAGTTAGGGCCTACTCCGGGACAGACTATGGCTACACCTTC. Protein: CASSLIVRAYSGTDYGYTF.

The chain is built from TRBV30 and TRBJ2-3; TRBD2 agrees at 8 bases. Germline CDR1 reads GTSNPN; CDR2 reads SVGIG (reference sequence). The J segment lost 3 bases and the V segment lost 7 bases, leaving 12 bases of the junction unmatched. The CDR3 contains 15 residues. CDR3: CASTHSGEGTDTQYF. The CDR3 bases are TGTGCCTCCACACATAGCGGGGAGGGAACAGATACGCAGTATTTT.

CDR3 DNA: TGTGCCAGTGTAGCGGGGGGGGACACAGATACGCAGTATTTT. Its translation is CASVAGGDTDTQYF. This chain uses TRBV6-5 with TRBJ2-3; 11 positions agree with TRBD2. Germline V gene sequence: CDR1 MNHEY, CDR2 SVGAGI. V dropped 9 bases and J dropped 2; count of bases not matched to a gene: 4. This CDR3 contains 14 residues.

J is TRBJ2-7 and V is TRBV6-1; no definite D call. Germline CDR1 is MNHNS and CDR2 is SASEGT. The CDR3 loop spans 14 amino acids. Trimming pared 1 base from V and 2 bases from J, leaving 9 bases between. The CDR3 nucleotides read TGTGCCAGCAGTGAAGGTAGCCGTACCTACGAGCAGTACTTC. Encoded protein: CASSEGSRTYEQYF.

The rearrangement joins TRBV6-5 to TRBJ2-7; TRBD1 matches at 7 bases. This CDR3 spans 13 amino acids. Trimming took 8 bases from V and 2 from J; bases not matched to a gene: 6. Germline values: CDR1 MNHEY, CDR2 SVGAGI. The chain's CDR3 is CASVDRVTYEQYF. CDR3 sequence (DNA): TGTGCCAGCGTAGACAGGGTCACCTACGAGCAGTACTTC.

The chain uses TRBV19 and TRBJ1-2; D remains unclear. This CDR3 has 13 amino acids. From germline, CDR1 is LNHDA and CDR2 SQIVND (reference sequence). Trimming cost V 3 bases and J 4 bases, with 9 bases left between them. Here the CDR3 reads CASSIPRPYGYTF. The CDR3 coding sequence is TGTGCCAGTAGTATCCCGAGGCCCTATGGCTACACCTTC.

Of note for this clone: Other DNA sequences within the sample encode an identical CDR3. This chain joins TRBV9 and TRBJ2-2, with TRBD1 matching 10 bases. Germline CDR1 reads SGDLS; CDR2 reads YYNGEE. The CDR3 runs to 16 residues. V dropped 0 bases and J dropped 5; count of bases not matched to a gene: 4. CDR3 sequence reads: CASSVGDRGGTGELFF. CDR3 coding DNA: TGTGCCAGCAGCGTAGGGGACAGGGGAGGGACCGGGGAGCTGTTTTTT. The whole variable domain, filled in from reference TRBV9 and TRBJ2-2, reads DSGVTQTPKHLITATGQRVTLRCSPRSGDLSVYWYQQSLDQGLQFLIQYYNGEERAKGNILERFSAQQFPDLHSELNLSSLELGDSALYFCASSVGDRGGTGELFFGEGSRLTVL.

The V call is TRBV6-1, the J call TRBJ1-5; D not certain. The CDR3 loop spans 15 amino acids. Germline CDR1 reads MNHNS; CDR2 reads SASEGT. The ends were cut back, 2 bases at V and 1 base at J, with 9 bases in the middle. The CDR3 sequence is CASSELRQSNQPQHF. In DNA, the CDR3 is TGTGCCAGCAGTGAACTCCGACAAAGCAATCAGCCCCAGCATTTT.

The chain combines TRBV3-1 (or the pseudogene TRBV3-2) with TRBJ1-2; TRBD1 aligns across 8 bases. V dropped 4 bases and J dropped 2; count of bases not matched to a gene: 12. This CDR3 has 17 amino acids. CDR1 is LGHDT, CDR2 YNNKEL, per germline (reference sequence). The CDR3 reads CASSPESRQGLNYGYTF. CDR3 nucleotides: TGTGCCAGCAGCCCCGAGAGTCGACAGGGGTTAAACTATGGCTACACCTTC.

This sequence joins TRBV29-1 and TRBJ2-1, with TRBD2 matching over 8 bases. The CDR3 has 17 amino acids. Looked up from germline, CDR1 is SQVTM and CDR2 is ANQGSEA. V lost 6 bases, J lost 9 bases, and 22 bases stayed unmatched. The CDR3 region is CSVPELRTGTRKREQFF. The CDR3 region has the DNA TGCAGCGTCCCTGAACTACGGACCGGGACTAGGAAACGTGAGCAGTTCTTC.

About this clone itself: At one boundary the junction diverges from the germline segment, which might be a read error. The rearrangement links TRBV16 to TRBJ2-5, with D possibly TRBD2 on 6 matching bases. The CDR3 contains 15 residues. Germline V gene lookup returns CDR1 KGHSY and CDR2 FQNENV. The CDR3 spells CASSHVTSSRESQYF. The CDR3 nucleotides are TGTGCCAGCAGCCATGTGACTAGTTCAAGAGAGTCCCAGTACTTC.

The V and J genes are TRBV5-6 and TRBJ2-7; D gene unclear. Deletions cut 0 bases from V and 0 bases from J, with 10 bases between. The CDR3 is 15 amino acids. Germline CDR1 reads SGHDT; CDR2 reads YYEEEE. This CDR3 is CASSLVGTPSYEQYF. CDR3 coding DNA: TGTGCCAGCAGCTTGGTGGGCACCCCCTCCTACGAGCAGTACTTC.

This clone was counted only a few times. The genes are TRBV6-2 or TRBV6-3 and TRBJ2-7; TRBD2 is a possible D gene (6 bases). CDR1 and CDR2 (germline): MNHEY, SVGEGT. The germline V and J ends were trimmed by 4 bases and 3 bases, with 10 bases remaining between them. The CDR3 has 13 amino acids. The CDR3: CASSWQGLYEQYF. The CDR3 DNA reads TGTGCCAGCAGTTGGCAGGGACTCTACGAGCAGTACTTC.

This chain links TRBV4-1 with TRBJ2-3, with a possible D match to TRBD2 (5 bases). Trimming left V 9 bases short and J 1 base short, with 17 bases between. CDR3 size: 15 residues. Germline V gives CDR1 MGHRA, CDR2 YSYEKL. DNA of the CDR3: TGCGCCAGTTCCGGCCGGGGAAAACGCACAGATACGCAGTATTTT. Its protein is CASSGRGKRTDTQYF.

CDR3 DNA: TGTGCCAGCAGTAAGACAGGGGAATATGGCTACACCTTC. This translates into CASSKTGEYGYTF. V usage is TRBV6-5 and J usage is TRBJ1-2; 8 bases are shared with TRBD1. The V gene end was trimmed by 5 bases and the J gene end by 5 bases; junction bases not matched to a gene: 4. The CDR3 runs 13 residues. The germline CDR1 and CDR2 sequences are MNHEY and SVGAGI.

The rearrangement joins TRBV13 to TRBJ2-7, with D hard to call. Per the germline V gene, CDR1 is PRHDT and CDR2 is FYEKMQ (reference sequence). The V gene lost 5 bases and the J gene lost 2 bases, with 13 bases spanning the gap. The length of the CDR3 is 14 residues. CDR3 residues: CASSPPGSPYEQYF. The CDR3 DNA sequence: TGTGCCAGCAGCCCACCAGGCAGTCCCTACGAGCAGTACTTC.

This clone was seen once. The rearrangement links TRBV5-1 to TRBJ1-2; 7 bases are a match to TRBD1. Germline V gives CDR1 SGHRS, CDR2 YFSETQ. J lost 6 bases, V lost 5 bases, and 10 bases had no gene match. The CDR3 extends over 14 amino acids. The CDR3, as DNA: TGCGCCAGCAGACAGACCTCAGGGGGAGATGGCTACACCTTC. This sequence encodes CASRQTSGGDGYTF. Together with reference TRBV5-1 and TRBJ1-2, the CDR3 gives the full variable domain: KAGVTQTPRYLIKTRGQQVTLSCSPISGHRSVSWYQQTPGQGLQFLFEYFSETQRNKGNFPGRFSGRQFSNSRSEMNVSTLELGDSALYLCASRQTSGGDGYTFGSGTRLTVV.

V usage is TRBV7-9 and J usage is TRBJ1-1, with 7 nucleotides matching TRBD1. The CDR3 runs 15 residues. The germline V gene encodes CDR1 SEHNR and CDR2 FQNEAQ (reference sequence). Unmatched junction bases numbered 8, after V lost 6 bases and J lost 1 base. Here the CDR3 reads CASSLWDRQNTEAFF. DNA of the CDR3: TGTGCCAGCAGTCTATGGGACAGACAGAACACTGAAGCTTTCTTT. The whole variable domain, remainder taken from reference TRBV7-9 and TRBJ1-1, is DTGVSQNPRHKITKRGQNVTFRCDPISEHNRLYWYRQTLGQGPEFLTYFQNEAQLEKSRLLSDRFSAERPKGSFSTLEIQRTEQGDSAMYLCASSLWDRQNTEAFFGQGTRLTVV.

V and J are TRBV5-1 and TRBJ2-3; D gene unclear. The germline V and J ends were trimmed by 0 bases and 4 bases, with 6 bases remaining between them. The CDR3 length is 13 residues. Germline loops: CDR1 SGHRS, CDR2 YFSETQ. Here the CDR3 DNA reads TGCGCCAGCAGCTTGGGACTCCCAGATACGCAGTATTTT. Protein sequence: CASSLGLPDTQYF.